The source of this T cell receptor (beta chain) is a study of radiotherapy plus CTLA-4 blockade in lung cancer. The data were produced by immunoSEQ multiplex PCR, yet TCRdb's version contains in-frame clones alone and is incomplete. The data hold tens of thousands of clones, with around 80% observed a single time. The germline V gene has CDR1 SGHTA and CDR2 FQGTGA. The germline V and J ends were trimmed by 0 bases and 1 base, with 9 bases remaining between them. The CDR3 contains 15 residues. This clonotype was sampled from a human donor with non-small cell lung cancer that progressed on radiotherapy plus ipilimumab. The chain joins TRBV7-3 to TRBJ1-1, with a weak D call TRBD1 (6 bases). The source material was peripheral blood, sampled from a patient treated with radiotherapy plus ipilimumab. Here the CDR3 reads CASSLTGGQNTEAFF. The CDR3, as DNA: TGTGCCAGCAGCTTAACGGGGGGACAGAACACTGAAGCTTTCTTT.